The 21 T cell receptor beta chains below were found in one sample sequenced in a study of siplizumab effects on memory and regulatory T cells. The method was immunoSEQ multiplex PCR; TCRdb's version includes in-frame clones alone and lacks a portion of them. The data show tens of thousands of clones, with approximately 93% seen just once and approximately 7.1% held by the top ten. The specimen sequenced was CD8+ T cells sorted from blood. The receptors originated from a human donor in good health.

V and J are TRBV27 and TRBJ1-5; D remains unclear. V shed 3 bases and J shed 5 bases, with 8 bases lying between them. Germline V gene data show CDR1 as MNHEY and CDR2 as SMNVEV (reference sequence). The CDR3 totals 13 residues. CDR3 sequence: CASSFGVYQPQHF. The CDR3 nucleotides are TGTGCCAGCAGTTTCGGGGTCTATCAGCCCCAGCATTTT.

V and J are TRBV6-5 and TRBJ2-7, with 7 positions matching TRBD2. J was trimmed by 2 bases and V by 2 bases; bases with no gene match: 3. The CDR3 is 14 amino acids. CDR1 and CDR2 (germline): MNHEY, SVGAGI. CDR3 loop: CASSYRLAAYEQYF. As DNA, the CDR3 is TGTGCCAGCAGTTACAGGCTAGCGGCCTACGAGCAGTACTTC.

The chain carries TRBV5-5 and TRBJ2-2, with TRBD1 as a possible D gene (5 bases). This CDR3 has 14 amino acids. CDR1 and CDR2 from the germline V gene are SGHKS and YYEKEE (reference sequence). The germline V and J ends were trimmed by 6 bases and 1 base, with 10 bases remaining between them. CDR3 amino acids: CASNPTENTGELFF. CDR3 coding DNA: TGTGCCAGCAACCCGACAGAGAACACCGGGGAGCTGTTTTTT.

The count of this clone is one. This chain joins TRBV7-3 and TRBJ2-2, with 9 bases that match TRBD2. The CDR3 is 16 amino acids. The germline V gene encodes CDR1 SGHTA and CDR2 FQGTGA. The V gene end was trimmed by 2 bases and the J gene end by 4 bases; junction bases not matched to a gene: 5. For the CDR3, the DNA is TGTGCCAGCAGCTTAGCGGGGGGGCGGACCACCGGGGAGCTGTTTTTT. This encodes CASSLAGGRTTGELFF.

The rearrangement links TRBV7-6 to TRBJ1-1; D gene unclear. Per germline, CDR1 SGHVS and CDR2 FNYEAQ. The CDR3 length is 16 residues. The ends were cut back, 1 base at V and 0 bases at J, with 12 bases in the middle. The CDR3 DNA is TGTGCCAGCAGCTTAGGGGTTGGGCAAATGAACACTGAAGCTTTCTTT. Translated, it gives CASSLGVGQMNTEAFF.

V usage is TRBV14 and J usage is TRBJ2-3; 7 bases align to TRBD1. Germline V lookup: CDR1 SGHDN, CDR2 FVKESK. J was trimmed by 6 bases and V by 2 bases; bases with no gene match: 11. This CDR3 contains 16 residues. CDR3 DNA: TGTGCCAGCAGCCAACGTCGGGACAGAAAATGGGATACGCAGTATTTT. This codes for CASSQRRDRKWDTQYF.

V gene TRBV7-2 combines with J gene TRBJ2-5, with D possibly matching TRBD2 (8 bases). Germline-derived CDR1 and CDR2 are SGHTA and FQGNSA. The CDR3 has 15 amino acids. V lost 4 bases to trimming and J lost 4 bases, with 16 bases between them. The CDR3 is CASSSGLGGPETQYF. The CDR3 DNA reads TGTGCCAGCAGCTCGGGACTAGGGGGCCCAGAGACCCAGTACTTC.

The CDR3 nucleotides read TGTGCCAGCAGTCCACTTGGGACGGGCAATCAGCCCCAGCATTTT. It encodes CASSPLGTGNQPQHF. The chain carries TRBV6-6 and TRBJ1-5; the D gene is possibly TRBD1 (5 bases). CDR3 length: 15 residues. The germline V gene encodes CDR1 MNHNY and CDR2 SVGAGI (reference sequence). Trimming stripped 5 bases from V and 2 bases from J, with 13 bases between.

The rearrangement links TRBV19 to TRBJ2-1; 12 bases agree with TRBD2. CDR3 length: 15 residues. Germline CDR1 LNHDA, CDR2 SQIVND (reference sequence). V lost 4 bases to trimming and J lost 5 bases; unmatched junction nucleotides: 3. CDR3 amino acids: CASSTGLAGHNEQFF. The DNA of the CDR3 is TGTGCCAGTAGTACAGGACTAGCGGGACACAATGAGCAGTTCTTC.

CDR3 region: CATSRDRRPGPGNEQFF. CDR3 coding DNA: TGTGCCACCAGCAGAGATCGGCGGCCTGGGCCGGGGAATGAGCAGTTCTTC. V gene TRBV15 combines with J gene TRBJ2-1; TRBD2 is a possible D gene (5 bases). The CDR3 spans 17 residues. V shed 0 bases and J shed 7 bases, with 19 bases lying between them. Looked up from germline, CDR1 is LNHNV and CDR2 is YYDKDF (reference sequence).

CDR3 protein: CASSQGGNQPQHF. CDR3 DNA sequence: TGTGCCAGCAGCCAGGGGGGGAATCAGCCCCAGCATTTT. The chain joins TRBV7-9 to TRBJ1-5, with 7 bases identical to TRBD1. Germline-derived CDR1 and CDR2 are SEHNR and FQNEAQ (reference sequence). This CDR3 has 13 residues. Unmatched junction bases numbered 2, after V lost 5 bases and J lost 4 bases.

V gene TRBV4-1 combines with J gene TRBJ1-1, with D perhaps TRBD1 (5 bases). CDR3 length: 15 amino acids. Trimming left V 1 base short and J 4 bases short, with 13 bases between. Germline values: CDR1 MGHRA, CDR2 YSYEKL. CDR3 residues: CASSQGSGVGTEAFF. In DNA, the CDR3 is TGCGCCAGCAGCCAAGGATCGGGGGTAGGCACTGAAGCTTTCTTT.

The chain recombines TRBV7-9 with TRBJ2-7, with 7 bases matching TRBD1. Trimming cost V 4 bases and J 2 bases; bases outside gene matches: 11. This CDR3 spans 16 amino acids. Looked up from germline, CDR1 is SEHNR and CDR2 is FQNEAQ (reference sequence). As DNA, the CDR3 is TGTGCCAGCAGCTCGGATTTGACAGGGTCGCCCTACGAGCAGTACTTC. It translates to CASSSDLTGSPYEQYF.

The chain uses TRBV19 and TRBJ1-4; D perhaps matches TRBD1 (5 bases). The CDR3 is made up of 14 amino acids. Germline lookup yields CDR1 LNHDA and CDR2 SQIVND (reference sequence). Trimming removed 5 bases from V and 4 bases from J, with 11 bases in between. The CDR3, as DNA: TGTGCCAGTAGTCTCCGGGACTATAATGAAAAACTGTTTTTT. This encodes CASSLRDYNEKLFF.

The chain joins TRBV4-2 to TRBJ2-7; tentative D call: TRBD1 (6 bases). Trimming pared 1 base from V and 3 bases from J, leaving 19 bases between. The length of the CDR3 is 17 residues. Germline V gene lookup returns CDR1 LGHNA and CDR2 YNFKEQ. In DNA, the CDR3 is TGTGCCAGCAGCCAAGTCGGAGCAGGGGTTCGCCTCTACGAGCAGTACTTC. As protein: CASSQVGAGVRLYEQYF.

The chain carries TRBV9 and TRBJ1-2, with 9 positions matching TRBD1. This CDR3 region has 14 residues. Germline V gene lookup returns CDR1 SGDLS and CDR2 YYNGEE. V shed 3 bases, J shed 2 bases, and the junction held 2 bases outside the gene matches. CDR3 in amino acids: CASSEGQGNYGYTF. The CDR3 nucleotides read TGTGCCAGCAGCGAAGGACAGGGGAACTATGGCTACACCTTC.

The V and J genes are TRBV9 and TRBJ2-1; 10 nucleotides match TRBD2. J gave up 7 bases and V 4 bases, and 8 bases lay outside the gene matches. The CDR3 extends over 15 amino acids. The germline V gene has CDR1 SGDLS and CDR2 YYNGEE. CDR3 nucleotide sequence: TGTGCCAGCAGCCCTAGCGGGGGAGTGGGGAATGAGCAGTTCTTC. It translates to CASSPSGGVGNEQFF.

The genes are TRBV7-3 and TRBJ1-1, with D perhaps TRBD1 (6 bases). The CDR3 runs 14 residues. Germline CDR1 and CDR2: SGHTA and FQGTGA. With 0 bases removed from V and 4 bases from J, the gap between germline ends came to 9 bases. As DNA, the CDR3 is TGTGCCAGCAGCTTAACGGGGGGCGCCACTGAAGCTTTCTTT. Protein: CASSLTGGATEAFF.

V and J are TRBV10-3 and TRBJ1-2, with D possibly TRBD1 on 6 matching bases. Trimming removed 10 bases at V and 4 bases at J, with 25 bases between. Germline CDR1 ENHRY, CDR2 SYGVKD. This CDR3 region has 16 residues. CDR3 DNA sequence: TGTGCCACAAAGCCCGGCGAAGGGGGGCTGGGCTATGGCTACACCTTC. Translating it yields CATKPGEGGLGYGYTF.

This chain uses TRBV4-1 with TRBJ1-2, with a possible D match to TRBD1 (6 bases). Trimming removed 0 bases at V and 4 bases at J, with 12 bases between. This CDR3 comprises 15 residues. Looked up from germline, CDR1 is MGHRA and CDR2 is YSYEKL. This chain's CDR3 is CASSQDLGDIYGYTF. Written as DNA, the CDR3 is TGCGCCAGCAGCCAAGATTTGGGGGACATCTATGGCTACACCTTC.

The rearrangement links TRBV2 to TRBJ2-1; tentatively, D is TRBD2 (9 bases). The CDR3 is 15 amino acids. The germline gives CDR1 SNHLY, CDR2 FYNNEI. Deletions cut 11 bases from V and 8 bases from J, with 25 bases between. The CDR3 coding sequence is TGTGCCTTCCAGGGGGCGGGAGGGCCAATCCATGAGCAGTTCTTC. Translated, it gives CAFQGAGGPIHEQFF.